The 32 T cell receptor beta chains given below trace back to one sample, sequenced in a study of control samples from healthy donors and cancer patients. The table came from immunoSEQ multiplex PCR; TCRdb's copy has only in-frame clones and leaves some out. Among about 28,000 clones listed, roughly 91% were seen once. The material sequenced was PBMCs. The receptors here all came from a man aged 50-60 years with lung cancer.

This clone is a singleton in its sample. The V gene is TRBV7-3, the J gene TRBJ2-1, with TRBD2 as a possible D gene (6 bases). CDR3 size: 13 residues. Germline V gene lookup returns CDR1 SGHTA and CDR2 FQGTGA. The V end lost 5 bases, the J end lost 6 bases, and 11 bases lay between the germline ends. DNA for the CDR3: TGTGCCAGCAGCCTGGGGACTCCCAATGAGCAGTTCTTC. Its translation: CASSLGTPNEQFF.

This clone was seen a handful of times. V and J are TRBV30 and TRBJ1-2; D is possibly TRBD1 (6 bases). The V gene's germline CDR1 is GTSNPN and CDR2 SVGIG (reference sequence). The CDR3 extends over 17 amino acids. Trimming stripped 2 bases from V and 5 bases from J, with 24 bases between. CDR3 sequence (DNA): TGTGCCTGGAGTAAACCCTCGGGGGCGCGGACCACTTATGGCTACACCTTC. Translating it yields CAWSKPSGARTTYGYTF.

V and J are TRBV21-1 and TRBJ1-1. TRBV21-1 is recorded as a pseudogene. The CDR3 is 11 amino acids. The CDR3 DNA follows: TGTGCCAGCAAATGGGGGACGGAAGCTTTCTTT. Translating gives CASKWGTEAFF.

The chain has TRBV5-4 and TRBJ1-2; 7 nucleotides agree with TRBD1. Germline lookup yields CDR1 SGHNT and CDR2 YYREEE (reference sequence). This CDR3 spans 14 amino acids. V shed 2 bases and J 4 bases; nucleotides not matched to a gene: 5. DNA of the CDR3: TGTGCCAGCAGCTTTGGGACAGATCTCTATGGCTACACCTTC. Protein sequence: CASSFGTDLYGYTF.

The rearrangement links TRBV18 to TRBJ1-6; a possible D gene is TRBD1 (6 bases). There are 16 residues in the CDR3. The germline V gene encodes CDR1 KGHSH and CDR2 LQKENI. V gave up 6 bases and J gave up 7 bases, with 19 bases separating them. The CDR3 nucleotides read TGTGCCAGCTCCCGTTCCACCAACAGGGAGAATTCACCCCTCCACTTT. Translation gives CASSRSTNRENSPLHF. Combining the CDR3 with reference TRBV18 and TRBJ1-6 gives the whole variable domain NAGVMQNPRHLVRRRGQEARLRCSPMKGHSHVYWYRQLPEEGLKFMVYLQKENIIDESGMPKERFSAEFPKEGPSILRIQQVVRGDSAAYFCASSRSTNRENSPLHFGNGTRLTVT.

This rearrangement joins TRBV4-1 to TRBJ2-7; perhaps TRBD1 as D (6 bases). The germline CDR1 and CDR2 sequences are MGHRA and YSYEKL. Trimming stripped 1 base from V and 5 bases from J, with 12 bases between. This CDR3 is built from 14 residues. CDR3 region: CASSQAGASDEQYF. DNA for the CDR3: TGCGCCAGCAGCCAAGCAGGGGCTTCGGACGAGCAGTACTTC.

This sequence joins TRBV30 and TRBJ2-6, with no clear D. V lost 4 bases to trimming and J lost 2 bases, with 3 bases between them. The V gene's germline CDR1 is GTSNPN and CDR2 SVGIG (reference sequence). This CDR3 contains 12 residues. CDR3 sequence: CAWTAGANVLTF. As DNA, the CDR3 is TGTGCCTGGACAGCTGGGGCCAACGTCCTGACTTTC.

This sequence joins TRBV19 and TRBJ2-7; 10 bases align to TRBD2. The CDR3 has 18 residues. V lost 3 bases to trimming and J lost 0 bases; unmatched junction nucleotides: 11. The germline V gene has CDR1 LNHDA and CDR2 SQIVND (reference sequence). CDR3 protein: CASSIYGTSAVSSYEQYF. Written as DNA, the CDR3 is TGTGCCAGTAGTATCTATGGGACTAGCGCCGTGAGCTCCTACGAGCAGTACTTC.

The chain links TRBV28 to TRBJ1-2; no clear D gene. Germline V gene sequence: CDR1 MDHEN, CDR2 SYDVKM. The V end was cut by 1 base, the J end by 6 bases, with 6 bases between. The CDR3 contains 12 residues. The CDR3 loop reads CASSLFGNGYTF. CDR3 nucleotides: TGTGCCAGCAGTTTATTCGGGAATGGCTACACCTTC.

The gene calls are TRBV5-3 and TRBJ1-6, with D perhaps matching TRBD1 (6 bases). TRBV5-3 is noted as an ORF with a role that remains uncertain. This CDR3 is built from 17 residues. Trimming removed 0 bases at V and 4 bases at J, with 14 bases between. The CDR3 spells CARSLGAGASYNSPLHF. In DNA, the CDR3 is TGTGCCAGAAGCTTGGGGGCGGGGGCCTCTTATAATTCACCCCTCCACTTT.

This chain uses TRBV7-9 with TRBJ2-1, with TRBD1 as a possible D gene (5 bases). CDR1 is SEHNR, CDR2 FQNEAQ, per germline (reference sequence). Trimming removed 6 bases from V and 1 base from J, with 16 bases in between. This CDR3 comprises 16 residues. The CDR3: CASRGRMGLSYNEQFF. CDR3 in DNA: TGTGCCAGCAGGGGGCGGATGGGTCTTTCCTACAATGAGCAGTTCTTC.

The J gene is TRBJ1-2, the V gene TRBV3-1 (or the pseudogene TRBV3-2); D not certain. Germline V gives CDR1 LGHDT, CDR2 YNNKEL (reference sequence). The CDR3 covers 13 residues. The V end was cut by 0 bases, the J end by 2 bases, with 4 bases between. The DNA of the CDR3 is TGTGCCAGCAGCCAAGACCAGAACTATGGCTACACCTTC. It translates to CASSQDQNYGYTF.

J is TRBJ2-7 and V is TRBV7-8; possibly TRBD1 for D (7 bases). V dropped 1 base and J dropped 8 bases, with 18 bases sitting between them. CDR3 length equals 15 residues. In germline, CDR1 is SGHVS, CDR2 FQNEAQ. The CDR3 nucleotides are TGTGCCAGCAGCTTAGAGGCGGGACAGTATATTAAGCAGTACTTC. This gives the protein CASSLEAGQYIKQYF.

The V gene is TRBV10-3, the J gene TRBJ1-2; 7 bases align to TRBD1. CDR1 and CDR2 (germline): ENHRY, SYGVKD. The CDR3 covers 15 residues. V lost 6 bases to trimming and J lost 6 bases; unmatched junction nucleotides: 13. The CDR3 protein is CAISYPGQLGDGYTF. The CDR3 DNA follows: TGTGCCATCAGCTACCCGGGACAGCTGGGGGATGGCTACACCTTC.

The V and J genes are TRBV27 and TRBJ2-1; D tentatively fits TRBD1 or TRBD2 (5 bases each). This CDR3 is 14 amino acids long. Germline V gene data show CDR1 as MNHEY and CDR2 as SMNVEV (reference sequence). With 3 bases removed from V and 7 bases from J, the gap between germline ends came to 13 bases. This CDR3 reads CASSFLGPLNEQFF. The CDR3 DNA sequence: TGTGCCAGCAGTTTTTTGGGACCCCTAAATGAGCAGTTCTTC.

The rearrangement joins TRBV4-1 to TRBJ1-6; 8 nucleotides match TRBD1. V trimming: 0 bases; J trimming: 7 bases; junction bases outside the gene matches: 20. The CDR3 length is 21 residues. Germline V gene lookup returns CDR1 MGHRA and CDR2 YSYEKL. The CDR3 spells CASSQEFGGITGGRRNSPLHF. DNA for the CDR3: TGCGCCAGCAGCCAAGAGTTCGGTGGTATCACAGGGGGTCGACGAAATTCACCCCTCCACTTT.

This rearrangement joins TRBV5-1 to TRBJ2-3; D is possibly TRBD1 (7 bases). V gave up 0 bases and J gave up 9 bases, with 11 bases separating them. The germline V gene encodes CDR1 SGHRS and CDR2 YFSETQ. The CDR3 sequence is 13 residues long. The CDR3 DNA follows: TGCGCCAGCAGCTTGGGACAGGGAGGCACGCAGTATTTT. Amino acid sequence: CASSLGQGGTQYF.

This clone was observed once. The V call is TRBV20-1, the J call TRBJ2-1; D not certain. The CDR3 loop spans 11 amino acids. Germline CDR1 reads DFQATT; CDR2 reads SNEGSKA (reference sequence). V lost 6 bases and J 9 bases, leaving 12 bases between the germline ends. The CDR3 is CSAPTTLEQFF. In DNA, the CDR3 is TGCAGTGCCCCGACGACGCTTGAGCAGTTCTTC.

This chain joins TRBV28 and TRBJ2-4, with 10 bases matching TRBD2. The V gene end was trimmed by 8 bases and the J gene end by 1 base; junction bases not matched to a gene: 2. Germline CDR1 MDHEN, CDR2 SYDVKM. The CDR3 is 14 residues long. CDR3 in amino acids: CASVSGGAKNIQYF. CDR3 DNA: TGTGCCAGCGTTAGCGGGGGGGCCAAAAACATTCAGTACTTC.

This chain connects TRBV9 to TRBJ2-1; 13 bases are a match to TRBD2. CDR1 SGDLS and CDR2 YYNGEE come from the germline V gene. Trimming removed 5 bases from V and 8 bases from J; junction bases left unmatched: 16. The CDR3 length is 18 residues. The CDR3 sequence: CASRLAGGLHYSWYEQFF. For the CDR3, the DNA is TGTGCCAGCAGACTAGCGGGGGGGCTCCACTATTCATGGTATGAGCAGTTCTTC.

The chain carries TRBV20-1 and TRBJ2-3; D is unresolved. V lost 3 bases, J lost 5 bases, and 6 bases lay in between. CDR1 and CDR2 (germline): DFQATT, SNEGSKA (reference sequence). The CDR3 covers 11 residues. CDR3 nucleotides: TGCAGTGCTAGTAGCCTAGATACGCAGTATTTT. This sequence encodes CSASSLDTQYF.

The chain links TRBV2 to TRBJ2-3; tentative D call: TRBD1 (5 bases). The CDR3 is 14 residues long. The V end lost 5 bases, the J end lost 0 bases, and 9 bases lay between the germline ends. Germline V gene sequence: CDR1 SNHLY, CDR2 FYNNEI. The CDR3 region has the DNA TGTGCCAGCAGTAAACGACAGAGCACAGATACGCAGTATTTT. Translation: CASSKRQSTDTQYF.

The rearrangement links TRBV7-2 to TRBJ1-3; perhaps TRBD1 as D (6 bases). Trimming took 2 bases from V and 1 from J, leaving 12 bases between them. CDR3 length: 16 amino acids. Germline V gives CDR1 SGHTA, CDR2 FQGNSA. In DNA form, the CDR3 reads TGTGCCAGCAGCTTACCCCCAACAGGGTCTGGAAACACCATATATTTT. This translates into CASSLPPTGSGNTIYF.

CDR3 amino acids: CASTLGGSNYGYTF. CDR3 bases: TGTGCCAGCACTTTGGGGGGTTCTAACTATGGCTACACCTTC. J is TRBJ1-2 and V is TRBV6-5; possibly TRBD1 for D (5 bases). This CDR3 contains 14 residues. V gave up 7 bases and J gave up 0 bases, with 12 bases separating them. Germline V CDR1 and CDR2: MNHEY, SVGAGI.

The V call is TRBV5-1, the J call TRBJ1-3; D unresolved. CDR3 length: 14 amino acids. Trimming took 0 bases from V and 8 from J, leaving 12 bases between them. Germline V gene lookup returns CDR1 SGHRS and CDR2 YFSETQ. As DNA, the CDR3 is TGCGCCAGCAGCTTGGCCGAAATCACAGACACCATATATTTT. It codes for CASSLAEITDTIYF.

The rearrangement uses TRBV11-2 and TRBJ1-1; D ambiguous. This CDR3 has 14 residues. V shed 2 bases and J shed 2 bases, with 9 bases lying between them. Per germline, CDR1 SGHAT and CDR2 FQNNGV. In DNA form, the CDR3 reads TGTGCCAGCAGCTTATCAACAGTAAACACTGAAGCTTTCTTT. This translates into CASSLSTVNTEAFF.

The CDR3 bases are TGTGCCAGCAGTAAACAGGGGACTAGCACAGATACGCAGTATTTT. Encoded protein: CASSKQGTSTDTQYF. The rearrangement uses TRBV6-4 and TRBJ2-3, with D maybe TRBD1 (7 bases). Trimming pared 5 bases from V and 0 bases from J, leaving 12 bases between. This CDR3 comprises 15 residues. The germline V gene has CDR1 MRHNA and CDR2 SNTAGT.

The chain has TRBV7-2 and TRBJ2-2, with D perhaps matching TRBD2 (6 bases). The CDR3 is 14 amino acids. The V end was cut by 4 bases, the J end by 4 bases, with 10 bases between. Per the germline V gene, CDR1 is SGHTA and CDR2 is FQGNSA. This CDR3 is CASSYSGGTGELFF. The CDR3 nucleotides read TGTGCCAGCAGCTACTCCGGGGGCACCGGGGAGCTGTTTTTT.

The chain's CDR3 is CASSHDRNTEAFF. The CDR3 nucleotides are TGTGCCAGCAGCCACGACAGGAACACTGAAGCTTTCTTT. The chain uses TRBV5-4 and TRBJ1-1, with D maybe TRBD1 (5 bases). V was cut by 4 bases and J by 1 base, with 8 bases left in between. This CDR3 spans 13 amino acids. Per germline, CDR1 SGHNT and CDR2 YYREEE (reference sequence). The variable domain in full, with the rest retrieved from reference TRBV5-4 and TRBJ1-1, is ETGVTQSPTHLIKTRGQQVTLRCSSQSGHNTVSWYQQALGQGPQFIFQYYREEENGRGNFPPRFSGLQFPNYSSELNVNALELDDSALYLCASSHDRNTEAFFGQGTRLTVV.

This chain links TRBV4-3 with TRBJ2-3, with no clear D. V dropped 4 bases and J dropped 5 bases, with 10 bases sitting between them. This CDR3 is built from 13 residues. Germline CDR1 is LGHNA and CDR2 is YSLEER. The CDR3 sequence is CASSLDRRDTQYF. Written as DNA, the CDR3 is TGCGCCAGCAGCCTGGACCGGAGAGATACGCAGTATTTT.

This clone was counted between two and nine times. V and J are TRBV5-6 and TRBJ1-5; D might be TRBD1 (5 bases). This CDR3 is 14 amino acids long. V was pared by 0 bases and J by 6 bases, with 10 bases between. The germline gives CDR1 SGHDT, CDR2 YYEEEE. CDR3 protein: CASSLAGGSQPQHF. The CDR3 nucleotides are TGTGCCAGCAGCTTGGCTGGGGGTAGTCAGCCCCAGCATTTT.

The CDR3 reads CASSLQAGGQNEQFF. The CDR3 bases are TGTGCCAGCAGCTTGCAGGCGGGGGGGCAAAATGAGCAGTTCTTC. The chain employs TRBV5-4 and TRBJ2-1; 9 nucleotides align to TRBD2. The CDR3 extends over 15 amino acids. The junction had 6 bases not matched to a gene; V was cut back by 1 base and J by 7 bases. Per germline, CDR1 SGHNT and CDR2 YYREEE (reference sequence).